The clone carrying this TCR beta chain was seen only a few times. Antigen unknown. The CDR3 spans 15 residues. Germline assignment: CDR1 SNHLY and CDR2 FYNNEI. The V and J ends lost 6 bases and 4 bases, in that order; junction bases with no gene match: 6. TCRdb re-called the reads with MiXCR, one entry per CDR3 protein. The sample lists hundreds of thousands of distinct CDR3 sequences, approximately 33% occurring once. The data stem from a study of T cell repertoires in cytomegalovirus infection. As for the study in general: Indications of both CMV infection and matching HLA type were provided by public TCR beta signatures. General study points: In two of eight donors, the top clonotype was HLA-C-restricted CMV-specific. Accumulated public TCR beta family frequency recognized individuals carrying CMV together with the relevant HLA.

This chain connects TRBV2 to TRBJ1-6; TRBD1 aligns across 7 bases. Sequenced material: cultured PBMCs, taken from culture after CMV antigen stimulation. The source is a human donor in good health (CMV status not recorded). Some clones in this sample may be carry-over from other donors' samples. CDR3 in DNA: TGTGCCAGCAGAGAACAGGGGATATATAATTCACCCCTCCACTTT. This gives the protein CASREQGIYNSPLHF.